These 13 T cell receptor beta chains came from one sample sequenced in a study of beta chain features in type 1 diabetes. Points from the study as a whole: When Type 1 diabetes patients were examined, their TCRB CDR3s proved moderately but significantly shorter in all four CD4+ subsets.

What was sequenced were expressed TCRB transcripts, since all of the isolated RNA had been reverse transcribed. Generated by immunoSEQ multiplex PCR, the TCRdb table keeps only in-frame clones and is missing some. The sample includes more than 250,000 clones, roughly an eighth of them seen just once. These receptors are not linked to any known antigen. Sequencing used naive CD4+ T cells from blood. The receptor source for this set is a man aged 25-40 years with type 1 diabetes.

The table lists this clone with a few counts. The chain combines TRBV5-1 with TRBJ2-5; TRBD2 agrees at 9 bases. CDR3 length: 16 residues. The V segment lost 0 bases and the J segment 2 bases; nucleotides outside the gene matches: 5. Germline V gives CDR1 SGHRS, CDR2 YFSETQ. The CDR3 region is CASSLASSGVQETQYF. The DNA of the CDR3 is TGCGCCAGCAGCTTGGCCTCTAGCGGGGTACAAGAGACCCAGTACTTC.

V usage is TRBV5-1 and J usage is TRBJ2-2; D possibly corresponds to TRBD2 (6 bases). V was clipped by 0 bases and J by 2 bases, with 20 bases between them. The CDR3 sequence is 19 residues long. Germline loops: CDR1 SGHRS, CDR2 YFSETQ. CDR3 DNA sequence: TGCGCCAGCAGCTTGGCTCTCTCCTCAGGGAGGCGAAACACCGGGGAGCTGTTTTTT. This sequence encodes CASSLALSSGRRNTGELFF.

The chain links TRBV7-9 to TRBJ1-2, with 11 bases fitting TRBD1. This CDR3 is 16 amino acids long. V lost 0 bases and J lost 6; bases outside the gene matches: 6. The germline V gene has CDR1 SEHNR and CDR2 FQNEAQ (reference sequence). In nucleotides, the CDR3 is TGTGCCAGCAGCTTAGCCCTGGGACAGGGGGACCATGGCTACACCTTC. Translating it yields CASSLALGQGDHGYTF.

In its sample, this clone was seen a few times. The CDR3 DNA follows: TGTGCCAGCTCACCACCTTCAGAAAACATTCAGTACTTC. This encodes CASSPPSENIQYF. The V gene is TRBV18, the J gene TRBJ2-4; D gene unclear. CDR1 is KGHSH, CDR2 LQKENI, per germline. This CDR3 is built from 13 residues. Trimming removed 0 bases from V and 5 bases from J, with 5 bases in between.

In this sample, this clone turned up a few times. The genes are TRBV9 and TRBJ1-4; D gene unclear. The CDR3 consists of 15 residues. Between the trimmed V and J ends, which lost 0 bases and 7 bases, there was a span of 13 bases. The germline gives CDR1 SGDLS, CDR2 YYNGEE. As DNA, the CDR3 is TGTGCCAGCAGCGTAGGGGCAGGCGGAGGTGAAAAACTGTTTTTT. It specifies CASSVGAGGGEKLFF. The whole variable domain, filled in from reference TRBV9 and TRBJ1-4, reads DSGVTQTPKHLITATGQRVTLRCSPRSGDLSVYWYQQSLDQGLQFLIQYYNGEERAKGNILERFSAQQFPDLHSELNLSSLELGDSALYFCASSVGAGGGEKLFFGSGTQLSVL.

This clone has a handful of counts. The chain combines TRBV5-1 with TRBJ1-2; D may be TRBD1 (5 bases). Per the germline V gene, CDR1 is SGHRS and CDR2 is YFSETQ. The CDR3 runs to 15 residues. Between the trimmed V and J ends, which lost 5 bases and 0 bases, there was a span of 14 bases. The CDR3 coding sequence is TGCGCCAGCAGACGGGCTGCAGGGTCTAACTATGGCTACACCTTC. It specifies CASRRAAGSNYGYTF. The variable domain in full, completed from reference TRBV5-1 and TRBJ1-2, reads KAGVTQTPRYLIKTRGQQVTLSCSPISGHRSVSWYQQTPGQGLQFLFEYFSETQRNKGNFPGRFSGRQFSNSRSEMNVSTLELGDSALYLCASRRAAGSNYGYTFGSGTRLTVV.

Only a few counts were recorded for this clone. The rearrangement links TRBV19 to TRBJ2-2; 13 nucleotides match TRBD2. CDR3 length: 17 residues. Germline V gene data show CDR1 as LNHDA and CDR2 as SQIVND (reference sequence). V gave up 9 bases and J gave up 5 bases; unmatched junction bases: 12. CDR3 in DNA: TGTGCCAGCACCGGGACTAGCGGGATGACAGGAACCGGGGAGCTGTTTTTT. This sequence encodes CASTGTSGMTGTGELFF.

The chain recombines TRBV28 with TRBJ2-5, with 13 bases matching TRBD2. This CDR3 contains 16 residues. Germline CDR1 is MDHEN and CDR2 is SYDVKM. With 5 bases clipped from V and 7 bases from J, the junction kept 10 bases outside the gene matches. The CDR3 sequence is CASSPTSGRVGGTQYF. The CDR3 DNA is TGTGCCAGCAGTCCCACTAGCGGGAGGGTCGGGGGGACCCAGTACTTC.

This clone was counted only a few times. The rearrangement links TRBV11-2 to TRBJ2-7; the match to TRBD1 covers 7 bases. Per the germline V gene, CDR1 is SGHAT and CDR2 is FQNNGV. This CDR3 is built from 15 residues. With 5 bases clipped from V and 5 bases from J, the junction kept 12 bases outside the gene matches. The CDR3 is CASSATGTVAHEQYF. CDR3 DNA sequence: TGTGCCAGCAGCGCAACCGGGACAGTCGCCCACGAGCAGTACTTC.

The genes are TRBV7-9 and TRBJ2-7; no firm D call. Germline V gives CDR1 SEHNR, CDR2 FQNEAQ (reference sequence). This CDR3 contains 14 residues. Trimming removed 3 bases at V and 0 bases at J, with 9 bases between. This CDR3 is CASSLARSSYEQYF. The CDR3, as DNA: TGTGCCAGCAGCTTGGCTAGGAGCTCCTACGAGCAGTACTTC.

This clone has only a few counts. CDR3: CASSPGGFVETQYF. CDR3 bases: TGTGCCAGTAGTCCGGGGGGCTTCGTAGAGACCCAGTACTTC. The V gene is TRBV19, the J gene TRBJ2-5, with D perhaps TRBD2 (7 bases). V was cut by 5 bases and J by 4 bases, with 14 bases left in between. The CDR3 loop spans 14 amino acids. From germline, CDR1 is LNHDA and CDR2 SQIVND (reference sequence).

The chain links TRBV30 to TRBJ1-1; the match to TRBD1 covers 7 bases. V shed 1 base, J shed 8 bases, and the junction held 13 bases outside the gene matches. The CDR3 totals 15 residues. Germline-derived CDR1 and CDR2 are GTSNPN and SVGIG (reference sequence). The CDR3 spells CAWSGGQRYLTEAFF. The CDR3 DNA sequence: TGTGCCTGGAGTGGGGGACAGCGTTACCTGACCGAAGCTTTCTTT.

A few counts support this clone. J is TRBJ2-1 and V is TRBV12-5, with D possibly TRBD1 on 6 matching bases. The CDR3 runs to 14 residues. V was clipped by 1 base and J by 7 bases, with 11 bases between them. CDR1 is LGHNT, CDR2 FRNRAP, per germline. CDR3 DNA: TGTGCTAGTGGTTTGGACAGGGTTGGGAATGAGCAGTTCTTC. This codes for CASGLDRVGNEQFF.